Following are 10 T cell receptor beta chains from one sample sequenced in a study of blood T cell repertoires in COVID-19. Clones were read by immunoSEQ multiplex PCR, and TCRdb kept only the in-frame ones, dropping some. The data contain roughly 400,000 clones, around 87% of them singletons. Sequencing was done on a sample of peripheral blood. Receptors were obtained from a woman aged 55-70 years with COVID-19, enrolled during active disease.

J is TRBJ2-5 and V is TRBV6-5, with 8 bases lining up with TRBD2. V trimming: 1 base; J trimming: 5 bases; junction bases outside the gene matches: 6. Germline-derived CDR1 and CDR2 are MNHEY and SVGAGI. The CDR3 is 15 residues long. In DNA form, the CDR3 reads TGTGCCAGCAGTTACTTCGGGGGGGGCGAGGAGACCCAGTACTTC. Its translation is CASSYFGGGEETQYF.

V is TRBV10-3 and J is TRBJ2-5; possible D gene TRBD2, 6 bases. This CDR3 has 14 residues. Trimming removed 10 bases at V and 5 bases at J, with 20 bases between. Germline CDR1 ENHRY, CDR2 SYGVKD. The CDR3 sequence: CATKTREERETQYF. The CDR3, as DNA: TGTGCCACTAAGACTAGGGAGGAGAGGGAGACCCAGTACTTC.

The chain recombines TRBV5-4 with TRBJ1-6; D possibly corresponds to TRBD1 (6 bases). This CDR3 has 16 residues. The germline CDR1 and CDR2 sequences are SGHNT and YYREEE (reference sequence). V was trimmed by 2 bases and J by 0 bases, leaving 9 bases between them. The CDR3 protein is CASSFGQSSYNSPLHF. In DNA, the CDR3 is TGTGCCAGCAGCTTCGGACAGAGCTCCTATAATTCACCCCTCCACTTT.

This clone is a singleton in its sample. Here the CDR3 DNA reads TGTGCCAGCAGTTCGGCGGACAGACCAAGCGACTACACCTTC. Translation: CASSSADRPSDYTF. The V gene is TRBV6-6, the J gene TRBJ1-2; D perhaps matches TRBD1 (6 bases). Trimming removed 4 bases from V and 10 bases from J, with 19 bases in between. From germline, CDR1 is MNHNY and CDR2 SVGAGI (reference sequence). The CDR3 is 14 residues long.

CDR3 protein: CASSIVSTSYEQYF. Here the CDR3 DNA reads TGTGCCAGTAGTATAGTCTCCACAAGCTACGAGCAGTACTTC. The rearrangement uses TRBV19 and TRBJ2-7; no clear D. Germline V gene data show CDR1 as LNHDA and CDR2 as SQIVND (reference sequence). The CDR3 covers 14 residues. The germline V and J ends were trimmed by 1 base and 3 bases, with 10 bases remaining between them.

The rearrangement joins TRBV6-6 to TRBJ2-3; 14 bases are a match to TRBD2. This CDR3 spans 17 amino acids. The germline V gene has CDR1 MNHNY and CDR2 SVGAGI (reference sequence). The J segment lost 3 bases and the V segment lost 5 bases, leaving 7 bases of the junction unmatched. In DNA, the CDR3 is TGTGCCAGCAGTCTTCGACTAGCGGGGGGGATGACAGATACGCAGTATTTT. This encodes CASSLRLAGGMTDTQYF.

The rearrangement joins TRBV6-1 to TRBJ2-1, with TRBD1 matching 9 bases. Unmatched junction bases numbered 5, after V lost 1 base and J lost 4 bases. The CDR3 consists of 16 residues. Germline CDR1 MNHNS, CDR2 SASEGT. The CDR3 DNA reads as TGTGCCAGCAGTGAAGTTGGGGGACAGGGATACAATGAGCAGTTCTTC. It codes for CASSEVGGQGYNEQFF.

The count of this clone is one. The V call is TRBV5-4, the J call TRBJ1-1; 7 bases match TRBD1. Germline values: CDR1 SGHNT, CDR2 YYREEE (reference sequence). This CDR3 has 15 amino acids. J lost 2 bases, V lost 0 bases, and 4 bases had no gene match. This CDR3 is CASSLVGTENTEAFF. CDR3 DNA: TGTGCCAGCAGCTTGGTCGGGACAGAAAACACTGAAGCTTTCTTT.

The V call is TRBV19, the J call TRBJ1-1; 7 nucleotides agree with TRBD1. The germline CDR1 and CDR2 sequences are LNHDA and SQIVND (reference sequence). The CDR3 spans 15 residues. The J segment lost 5 bases and the V segment lost 8 bases, leaving 14 bases of the junction unmatched. CDR3 bases: TGTGCCAGTGGGCGAGAGGGGGCAGTAAGGACTGAAGCTTTCTTT. It codes for CASGREGAVRTEAFF.

The chain uses TRBV27 and TRBJ1-2; D gene uncertain. V was pared by 0 bases and J by 4 bases, with 6 bases between. Germline V gene lookup returns CDR1 MNHEY and CDR2 SMNVEV (reference sequence). The CDR3 loop spans 13 amino acids. The CDR3: CASSLSGLYGYTF. Written as DNA, the CDR3 is TGTGCCAGCAGTTTATCCGGACTCTATGGCTACACCTTC.